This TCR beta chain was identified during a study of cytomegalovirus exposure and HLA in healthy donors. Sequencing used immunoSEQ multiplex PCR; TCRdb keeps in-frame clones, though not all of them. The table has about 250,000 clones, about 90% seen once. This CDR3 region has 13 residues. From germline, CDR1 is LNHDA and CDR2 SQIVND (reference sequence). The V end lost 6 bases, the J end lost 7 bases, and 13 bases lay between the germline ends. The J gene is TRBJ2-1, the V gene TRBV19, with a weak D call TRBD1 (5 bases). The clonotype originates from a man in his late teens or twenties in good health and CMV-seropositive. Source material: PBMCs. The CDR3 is CASRGRGGNEQFF. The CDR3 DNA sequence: TGTGCCAGTAGGGGGCGAGGTGGGAATGAGCAGTTCTTC.